This TCR beta chain was retrieved from a study of control samples from healthy donors and cancer patients. Measured with immunoSEQ multiplex PCR; TCRdb has only the in-frame clones, and not every one. The data show about 150,000 clones, 90% to 95% seen once. The V end was cut by 5 bases, the J end by 7 bases, with 12 bases between. The CDR3 sequence is 13 residues long. The V gene is TRBV12-3 or TRBV12-4, the J gene TRBJ2-1; possible D gene TRBD1, 6 bases. The sequenced sample consisted of blood. This sequence originates from a woman aged 25 to 45 in good health. In DNA, the CDR3 is TGTGCCAGCAGTGCCTTACAGGGAAATGAGCAGTTCTTC. It yields the protein CASSALQGNEQFF.